What follows describes a single T cell receptor beta chain. The data originate from a study of blood T cell repertoires in COVID-19. Recruits, aged 18 to 89 years, lived in 20 to 30 US areas. Clinical history reported by participants formed the basis on which cohorts were assigned. Contact with a PCR-confirmed or clinician-diagnosed COVID-19 case occurred within 2 weeks of entry. Per the original data handling: It was from reference gene primer amplification that nucleated cell counts were estimated. Profiled with immunoSEQ multiplex PCR; TCRdb holds only in-frame clones, not every one. D and trimming were read from the DNA, whereas the V and J calls and clone size are those reported in that table. This table has around 400,000 clones, about 88% appearing once. V dropped 1 base and J dropped 5 bases, with 11 bases sitting between them. This CDR3 is 14 amino acids long. Germline loops: CDR1 MDHEN, CDR2 SYDVKM.

J is TRBJ1-2 and V is TRBV28; D might be TRBD1 (5 bases). Sequenced: PBMCs or T cells enriched from blood (not recorded which). The receptor was derived from a woman aged 18-35 years who had been exposed to COVID-19. Here the CDR3 DNA reads TGTGCCAGCAGTTTATCCCGGGGGGTGTATGGCTACACCTTC. Amino acids: CASSLSRGVYGYTF.